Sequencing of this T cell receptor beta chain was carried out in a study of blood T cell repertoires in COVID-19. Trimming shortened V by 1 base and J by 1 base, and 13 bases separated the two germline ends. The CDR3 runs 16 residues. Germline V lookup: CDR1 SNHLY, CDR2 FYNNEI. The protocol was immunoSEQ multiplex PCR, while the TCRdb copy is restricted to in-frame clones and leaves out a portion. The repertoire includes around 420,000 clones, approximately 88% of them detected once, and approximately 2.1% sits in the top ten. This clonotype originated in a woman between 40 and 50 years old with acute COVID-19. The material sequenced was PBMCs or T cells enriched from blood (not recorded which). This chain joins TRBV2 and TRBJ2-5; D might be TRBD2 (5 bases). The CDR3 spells CASSEGQAAIQETQYF. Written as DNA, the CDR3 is TGTGCCAGCAGTGAAGGCCAAGCGGCGATCCAAGAGACCCAGTACTTC.